The 14 T cell receptor beta chains below come from one sample, sequenced in a study of OX40 agonist ivuxolimab in advanced cancers. The repertoire was sequenced with immunoSEQ multiplex PCR; TCRdb's copy has only in-frame clones and lacks some. The sample lists tens of thousands of clones, 88% occurring once. The sample in question was CD4+ or CD8+ T cells sorted from blood, obtained in a trial of the OX40 agonist ivuxolimab. The receptors come from an adult with an advanced solid tumor such as melanoma, head and neck, liver or kidney cancer.

This chain uses TRBV28 with TRBJ2-7; maybe TRBD1 (6 bases). V lost 4 bases and J lost 5, with 15 bases in between. This CDR3 spans 14 amino acids. Germline V gene data show CDR1 as MDHEN and CDR2 as SYDVKM. CDR3 sequence reads: CASSSSTRQDEQYF. As DNA, the CDR3 is TGTGCCAGCAGTTCATCTACGAGACAGGACGAGCAGTACTTC.

The CDR3 spells CASSPTGAGEQYF. The CDR3 DNA reads as TGTGCCAGCAGTCCGACAGGGGCGGGCGAGCAGTACTTC. This rearrangement joins TRBV6-6 to TRBJ2-7; 8 bases fit TRBD1. Germline lookup yields CDR1 MNHNY and CDR2 SVGAGI (reference sequence). The junction had 6 bases not matched to a gene; V was cut back by 5 bases and J by 6 bases. The CDR3 sequence is 13 residues long.

The rearrangement uses TRBV23-1 and TRBJ1-1; TRBD1 is a possible D gene (6 bases). TRBV23-1 is an ORF, with its function uncertain. V was pared by 2 bases and J by 7 bases, with 11 bases between. The CDR3 totals 13 residues. The CDR3 DNA reads TGCGCCAGCAGTCAACAGTCGACAGGTGAAGCTTTCTTT. Translating gives CASSQQSTGEAFF.

The chain has TRBV5-6 and TRBJ1-4; weak D call: TRBD1 (5 bases). Germline CDR1 SGHDT, CDR2 YYEEEE. This CDR3 is built from 18 residues. The V end was cut by 0 bases, the J end by 3 bases, with 18 bases between. The CDR3: CASSLGNGERGPNEKLFF. The CDR3 DNA reads TGTGCCAGCAGCTTGGGTAACGGGGAGAGGGGACCTAATGAAAAACTGTTTTTT.

This rearrangement joins TRBV6-1 to TRBJ1-2, with D possibly TRBD1 on 5 matching bases. The CDR3 is 15 residues long. V was trimmed by 2 bases and J by 5 bases, leaving 15 bases between them. Germline CDR1 MNHNS, CDR2 SASEGT. This CDR3 reads CASSEPGPSIYGYTF. In DNA, the CDR3 is TGTGCCAGCAGTGAACCGGGACCGTCCATTTATGGCTACACCTTC.

This clone was counted a single time. V is TRBV30 and J is TRBJ2-7; D is undetermined. This CDR3 has 12 amino acids. Germline CDR1 is GTSNPN and CDR2 is SVGIG (reference sequence). The germline V and J ends were trimmed by 3 bases and 0 bases, with 6 bases remaining between them. The CDR3 protein is CAWSQDSYEQYF. The CDR3, as DNA: TGTGCCTGGAGCCAGGACTCCTACGAGCAGTACTTC.

In nucleotides, the CDR3 is TGTGCCAGTAGTATTGGTCTATATAGCAATCAGCCCCAGCATTTT. Translation gives CASSIGLYSNQPQHF. The gene calls are TRBV19 and TRBJ1-5; D is undetermined. V lost 3 bases to trimming and J lost 0 bases, with 9 bases between them. The germline V gene has CDR1 LNHDA and CDR2 SQIVND (reference sequence). The CDR3 has 15 amino acids.

The CDR3 here is CASSLGGGWNTEAFF. The CDR3 coding sequence is TGTGCCAGCAGCTTAGGAGGGGGCTGGAACACTGAAGCTTTCTTT. The chain combines TRBV13 with TRBJ1-1, with 7 bases lining up with TRBD1. In germline, CDR1 is PRHDT, CDR2 FYEKMQ (reference sequence). V was clipped by 0 bases and J by 1 base; unmatched bases: 2. This CDR3 is built from 15 residues.

The chain is built from TRBV13 and TRBJ2-2, with 7 bases lining up with TRBD1. Germline CDR1 is PRHDT and CDR2 is FYEKMQ (reference sequence). This CDR3 comprises 16 residues. The trim removed 4 bases at V and 0 bases at J, leaving 5 bases unmatched. The DNA of the CDR3 is TGTGCCAGCAGCTCCCTCGGGACAGCGAACACCGGGGAGCTGTTTTTT. Translated, it gives CASSSLGTANTGELFF.

The CDR3 DNA reads as TGTGCCAGCAGCTTAGTGCAGGGGGCTCCCTACGAGCAGTACTTC. This codes for CASSLVQGAPYEQYF. The genes are TRBV7-9 and TRBJ2-7, with 8 bases matching TRBD1. CDR1 is SEHNR and CDR2 is FQNEAQ in the germline V gene (reference sequence). Trimming at V came to 1 base and at J to 2 bases, leaving 4 bases not matched to a gene. The CDR3 has 15 residues.

This chain uses TRBV27 with TRBJ2-7; TRBD1 aligns across 12 bases. V trimming: 6 bases; J trimming: 7 bases; junction bases outside the gene matches: 10. Germline CDR1 is MNHEY and CDR2 is SMNVEV (reference sequence). The CDR3 consists of 15 residues. The CDR3 sequence: CASSPWDRGRKEQYF. In DNA form, the CDR3 reads TGTGCCAGCAGCCCCTGGGACAGGGGGCGAAAAGAGCAGTACTTC.

V usage is TRBV9 and J usage is TRBJ1-5; TRBD1 matches at 10 bases. With V trimmed by 3 bases and J by 6 bases, 6 bases remained unmatched. CDR1 SGDLS and CDR2 YYNGEE come from the germline V gene. CDR3 length equals 15 residues. This CDR3 is CASSAGQGLGQPQHF. The CDR3 bases are TGTGCCAGCAGCGCGGGACAGGGGTTGGGTCAGCCCCAGCATTTT.

The chain recombines TRBV6-5 with TRBJ2-5; TRBD1 matches 8 bases. The better agreement between TRBJ2-7 and the DNA end casts doubt on the J call. The CDR3 sequence is 14 residues long. Germline V lookup: CDR1 MNHEY, CDR2 SVGAGI. The CDR3 here is CASSPDRGPYEQYF. The CDR3 DNA is TGTGCCAGCAGTCCCGACAGGGGCCCCTACGAGCAGTACTTC.

The chain recombines TRBV2 with TRBJ2-7, with 7 bases matching TRBD2. The germline V gene has CDR1 SNHLY and CDR2 FYNNEI. The CDR3 sequence is 14 residues long. The J segment lost 6 bases and the V segment lost 7 bases, leaving 12 bases of the junction unmatched. DNA of the CDR3: TGTGCCAGCACGGGGGGTTGGACCCCCTCCGAGCAGTACTTC. Its translation is CASTGGWTPSEQYF.